The TCR beta chain under discussion was sequenced for a study of blood T cell repertoires in COVID-19. Only in-frame clones appear in the TCRdb table, and some are missing; sequencing was by immunoSEQ multiplex PCR. The repertoire holds about 130,000 clones, with approximately 82% as singletons. Germline V gives CDR1 MGHRA, CDR2 YSYEKL. Trimming removed 0 bases at V and 7 bases at J, with 13 bases between. This CDR3 is built from 14 residues. What was sequenced was peripheral blood. The receptor was isolated from a man between 60 and 75 years old with acute or convalescent COVID-19. The chain carries TRBV4-1 and TRBJ2-7, with D possibly being TRBD2 (5 bases). CDR3 in DNA: TGCGCCAGCAGCCAAGACCGAGGGATGTCTGAGCAGTACTTC. Amino acids: CASSQDRGMSEQYF.